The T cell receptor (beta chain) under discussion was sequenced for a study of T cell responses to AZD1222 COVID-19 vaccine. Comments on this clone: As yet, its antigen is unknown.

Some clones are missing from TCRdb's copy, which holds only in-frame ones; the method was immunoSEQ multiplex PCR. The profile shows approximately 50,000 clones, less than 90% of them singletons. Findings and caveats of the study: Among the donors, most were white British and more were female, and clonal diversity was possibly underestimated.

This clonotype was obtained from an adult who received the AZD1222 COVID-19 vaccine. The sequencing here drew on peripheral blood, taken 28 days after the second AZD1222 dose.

CDR3 bases: TGTGCCAGCAGTTACTCCGGGACACTGAACAATGAGCAGTTCTTC. Its protein product is CASSYSGTLNNEQFF. The rearrangement uses TRBV6-5 and TRBJ2-1; a weak D match, TRBD1 (6 bases). Trimming stripped 0 bases from V and 5 bases from J, with 11 bases between. CDR1 is MNHEY, CDR2 SVGAGI, per germline. The CDR3 sequence is 15 residues long.